This T cell receptor (beta chain) was profiled in a study of human T cells and chemical hapten exposure. Study-level background: Variation in per-sample TCR yields came mainly from small pooled library volume differences.

TCRdb re-derived calls from the RACE reads in MiXCR, one entry per CDR3 protein. The sample holds 70,000 to 90,000 distinct CDR3 sequences, about 10% seen once. Overall study results and limits: Counts of expanded TCRs at PT1 were positively correlated with patch test score. Because all patients had alopecia, their immune responses might differ from healthy ones.

CDR1 and CDR2 from the germline V gene are SQVTM and ANQGSEA. The CDR3 has 13 amino acids. A word on this clonotype: Its antigen is as yet unknown.

Specified time point: patch test 2, 6 weeks after DPC sensitization. Treatment denoted: therapeutic diphenylcyclopropenone sensitization with weekly scalp DPC. The TCR was taken from a woman aged 45 to 65 with alopecia areata. Some clones in this sample may be carry-over from other donors' samples. The chain employs TRBV29-1 and TRBJ1-3, with TRBD1 matching 8 bases. The input for sequencing was whole blood, taken in connection with sensitization to the hapten diphenylcyclopropenone (DPC). The CDR3, as DNA: TGCAGTGCCGTGGACAGGGCCGGAAACACCATATATTTT. This gives the protein CSAVDRAGNTIYF.